Listed below are T cell receptor beta chains from one sample, sequenced in a study of T cell repertoires in cytomegalovirus infection. Via MiXCR, TCRdb re-called the reads, giving one row per CDR3 protein. The repertoire consists of hundreds of thousands of distinct CDR3 sequences, with 31% occurring once and the leading ten covering roughly an eighth. Sequencing was carried out using PBMCs. The receptors derive from a human donor in good health (CMV status not recorded). Some clones in this sample may be carry-over from other donors' samples. Each CDR3 is given with its conserved first and last residue. The order of the fields is CDR3 protein, CDR3 DNA, J gene, CDR3 length, D gene, clone size, V gene. The D gene is left open where the match is weak. The size of a clone is reported for some rows only, either as once, few or many, or as a class for expanded clones.

CDR3 protein: CASSEGQVSYEQYF; CDR3 DNA: TGTGCCAGCAGTGAAGGGCAGGTCTCCTACGAGCAGTACTTC; J gene: TRBJ2-7; CDR3 length: 14; D gene: NA; clone size: NA; V gene: TRBV2
CDR3 protein: CASIRSVVGANVLTF; CDR3 DNA: TGTGCCAGCATTCGGAGCGTGGTTGGGGCCAACGTCCTGACTTTC; J gene: TRBJ2-6; CDR3 length: 15; D gene: NA; clone size: few; V gene: TRBV4-2
CDR3 protein: CASSLGQYTGELFF; CDR3 DNA: TGTGCCAGCAGCTTAGGACAGTACACCGGGGAGCTGTTTTTT; J gene: TRBJ2-2; CDR3 length: 14; D gene: NA; clone size: many; V gene: TRBV11-2
CDR3 protein: CASGRDRINGKFF; CDR3 DNA: TGTGCTAGTGGCCGGGACAGGATAAATGGGAAGTTCTTC; J gene: TRBJ2-1; CDR3 length: 13; D gene: TRBD1; clone size: NA; V gene: TRBV12-5
CDR3 protein: CASSLAGLAPPMTDTQYF; CDR3 DNA: TGCGCCAGCAGCTTGGCCGGACTAGCCCCACCTATGACAGATACGCAGTATTTT; J gene: TRBJ2-3; CDR3 length: 18; D gene: TRBD2; clone size: NA; V gene: TRBV5-1
CDR3 protein: CSVVLARSGELFF; CDR3 DNA: TGCAGCGTTGTCCTGGCGAGGTCCGGGGAGCTGTTTTTT; J gene: TRBJ2-2; CDR3 length: 13; D gene: NA; clone size: few; V gene: TRBV29-1
CDR3 protein: CASSFSGTEYQPQHF; CDR3 DNA: TGTGCCAGCAGCTTCAGTGGGACAGAGTATCAGCCCCAGCATTTT; J gene: TRBJ1-5; CDR3 length: 15; D gene: TRBD1; clone size: NA; V gene: TRBV7-6
CDR3 protein: CASSTKGDHEQYF; CDR3 DNA: TGTGCCAGCAGCACCAAGGGGGACCACGAGCAGTACTTC; J gene: TRBJ2-7; CDR3 length: 13; D gene: NA; clone size: few; V gene: TRBV7-2
CDR3 protein: CSAKPDTLNTEAFF; CDR3 DNA: TGCAGTGCCAAGCCGGACACCCTGAACACTGAAGCTTTCTTT; J gene: TRBJ1-1; CDR3 length: 14; D gene: NA; clone size: NA; V gene: TRBV20-1
CDR3 protein: CASNAEDWGYTF; CDR3 DNA: TGTGCCAGCAACGCCGAGGACTGGGGCTACACCTTC; J gene: TRBJ1-2; CDR3 length: 12; D gene: NA; clone size: NA; V gene: TRBV5-6
CDR3 protein: CASSESTGSSYEQYF; CDR3 DNA: TGCGCCAGCAGTGAGTCTACAGGGAGCTCCTACGAGCAGTACTTC; J gene: TRBJ2-7; CDR3 length: 15; D gene: NA; clone size: NA; V gene: TRBV10-2
CDR3 protein: CASSLEGLAFFTEGSYEKYF; CDR3 DNA: TGTGCCAGCAGCTTAGAGGGACTAGCGTTCTTCACAGAAGGCTCCTACGAGAAGTACTTC; J gene: TRBJ2-7; CDR3 length: 20; D gene: TRBD2; clone size: NA; V gene: TRBV7-6
CDR3 protein: CASSLGTELWQFF; CDR3 DNA: TGTGCCAGCAGCTTGGGGACGGAGCTATGGCAGTTCTTC; J gene: TRBJ2-1; CDR3 length: 13; D gene: NA; clone size: many; V gene: TRBV5-6
CDR3 protein: CASSLAQRGVGNQPQHF; CDR3 DNA: TGTGCCAGCAGCTTAGCCCAGAGGGGCGTAGGCAATCAGCCCCAGCATTTT; J gene: TRBJ1-5; CDR3 length: 17; D gene: NA; clone size: many; V gene: TRBV7-8
CDR3 protein: CASSQGGVGQPQHF; CDR3 DNA: TGTGCCAGCTCTCAGGGGGGGGTGGGGCAGCCCCAGCATTTT; J gene: TRBJ1-5; CDR3 length: 14; D gene: TRBD1; clone size: NA; V gene: TRBV6-5
CDR3 protein: CASSRNKLEREKLFF; CDR3 DNA: TGTGCCAGCAGTCGAAACAAGCTGGAAAGGGAAAAACTGTTTTTT; J gene: TRBJ1-4; CDR3 length: 15; D gene: NA; clone size: many; V gene: TRBV6-1